Each of the 22 T cell receptor beta chains below was sequenced from the same sample in a study of OX40 agonist ivuxolimab in advanced cancers. The data were produced by immunoSEQ multiplex PCR, yet TCRdb's version contains in-frame clones alone and is incomplete. The sample holds 43,000 or so clones, about nine tenths seen once. This material consisted of CD4+ or CD8+ T cells sorted from blood, taken in a trial of the OX40 agonist ivuxolimab. The receptors were gathered from an adult with an advanced solid tumor such as melanoma, head and neck, liver or kidney cancer.

V gene TRBV28 combines with J gene TRBJ2-7; 7 bases agree with TRBD1. V dropped 8 bases and J dropped 4; count of bases not matched to a gene: 20. The CDR3 contains 17 residues. In germline, CDR1 is MDHEN, CDR2 SYDVKM. CDR3 nucleotides: TGTGCCAGCCACCCCCTTTCCCAGGGGGAGTTTCGGTACGAGCAGTACTTC. It is translated as CASHPLSQGEFRYEQYF.

The chain couples TRBV19 to TRBJ1-1, with 11 bases matching TRBD1. V was pared by 6 bases and J by 1 base, with 7 bases of the junction left unmatched. CDR3 length: 16 amino acids. In germline, CDR1 is LNHDA, CDR2 SQIVND (reference sequence). CDR3 DNA sequence: TGTGCCAGTAGGGACAGGGGGCGAGCGGGGAACACTGAAGCTTTCTTT. Encoded protein: CASRDRGRAGNTEAFF.

This chain joins TRBV27 and TRBJ2-5, with D tentatively TRBD1 (6 bases). The J call may not be correct, given that the DNA end is closer to TRBJ2-7. Germline V gene lookup returns CDR1 MNHEY and CDR2 SMNVEV (reference sequence). This CDR3 is built from 15 residues. CDR3 protein: CASSLNPTGPHEQYF. DNA for the CDR3: TGTGCCAGCAGTCTAAACCCCACAGGGCCGCACGAGCAGTACTTC.

The chain is built from TRBV4-2 and TRBJ2-1; 10 bases fit TRBD2. The junction had 6 bases not matched to a gene; V was cut back by 2 bases and J by 8 bases. The length of the CDR3 is 15 residues. Germline-derived CDR1 and CDR2 are LGHNA and YNFKEQ. In DNA, the CDR3 is TGTGCCAGCAGCCAACGGGCTAGCGGGAGTGATGAGCAGTTCTTC. It is translated as CASSQRASGSDEQFF.

The V call is TRBV6-1, the J call TRBJ2-5, with D perhaps being TRBD1 or TRBD2 (5 bases each). Germline CDR1 is MNHNS and CDR2 is SASEGT. CDR3 length: 14 amino acids. V was cut by 7 bases and J by 1 base, with 13 bases left in between. Here the CDR3 reads CASTGTNIQETQYF. For the CDR3, the DNA is TGTGCCAGCACGGGGACGAATATCCAAGAGACCCAGTACTTC.

The chain joins TRBV30 to TRBJ2-7, with 8 bases matching TRBD2. This CDR3 is 13 amino acids long. V shed 6 bases, J shed 3 bases, and the junction held 7 bases outside the gene matches. Per the germline V gene, CDR1 is GTSNPN and CDR2 is SVGIG (reference sequence). CDR3 nucleotide sequence: TGTGCCTGCAGTAGGCGGGAGGTCTACGAGCAGTACTTC. Amino acids: CACSRREVYEQYF.

CDR3 nucleotides: TGTGCCAGCCGGGCCCCGCCGGCCAGCGAGCAGTACTTC. As protein: CASRAPPASEQYF. The genes are TRBV18 and TRBJ2-7, with no clear D. Per the germline V gene, CDR1 is KGHSH and CDR2 is LQKENI. Between the trimmed V and J ends, which lost 8 bases and 6 bases, there was a span of 17 bases. This CDR3 is 13 amino acids long.

This chain connects TRBV4-3 to TRBJ2-7, with a weak D call TRBD2 (6 bases). This CDR3 has 16 amino acids. Trimming cost V 0 bases and J 6 bases, with 18 bases left between them. From germline, CDR1 is LGHNA and CDR2 YSLEER. The CDR3 DNA sequence: TGCGCCAGCAGCCAAGATCGACGCGGGATAGACGCCGAGCAGTACTTC. Protein: CASSQDRRGIDAEQYF.

A few counts support this clone. The chain couples TRBV29-1 to TRBJ2-1; 10 nucleotides match TRBD2. CDR1 is SQVTM and CDR2 is ANQGSEA in the germline V gene. This CDR3 has 15 amino acids. Unmatched junction bases numbered 4, after V lost 0 bases and J lost 5 bases. In nucleotides, the CDR3 is TGCAGCGTTGAAGAGCTAGCGGGAGACCACAATGAGCAGTTCTTC. Translation: CSVEELAGDHNEQFF.

This rearrangement joins TRBV7-9 to TRBJ2-1; weak D call: TRBD2 (5 bases). Trimming took 7 bases from V and 5 from J, leaving 15 bases between them. Germline CDR1 reads SEHNR; CDR2 reads FQNEAQ (reference sequence). The CDR3 extends over 14 amino acids. The CDR3 nucleotides read TGTGCCAGCACCCCAAATGCAGCGGACAATGAGCAGTTCTTC. Residues: CASTPNAADNEQFF.

The genes are TRBV7-9 and TRBJ2-5, with unresolved D. This CDR3 has 11 amino acids. CDR1 is SEHNR and CDR2 is FQNEAQ in the germline V gene (reference sequence). The ends were cut back, 3 bases at V and 11 bases at J, with 10 bases in the middle. The CDR3 is CASSFRHEQYF. DNA for the CDR3: TGTGCCAGCAGCTTCCGGCATGAGCAGTACTTC.

This clone was counted only a few times. The V gene is TRBV28, the J gene TRBJ1-1; a possible D gene is TRBD1 (5 bases). Looked up from germline, CDR1 is MDHEN and CDR2 is SYDVKM. The CDR3 sequence is 16 residues long. The V gene lost 6 bases and the J gene lost 2 bases, with 19 bases spanning the gap. The CDR3 DNA follows: TGTGCCAGCAGCCCTAATGTTTGGGGACGAAACACTGAAGCTTTCTTT. Its protein is CASSPNVWGRNTEAFF.

The chain joins TRBV6-5 to TRBJ2-7, with TRBD2 matching 10 bases. This CDR3 is built from 15 residues. CDR1 is MNHEY and CDR2 is SVGAGI in the germline V gene. J was trimmed by 6 bases and V by 0 bases; bases with no gene match: 5. CDR3 in amino acids: CASSYSYSGRPEQYF. In DNA form, the CDR3 reads TGTGCCAGCAGTTACTCCTATAGCGGGAGGCCCGAGCAGTACTTC.

The chain recombines TRBV2 with TRBJ2-3; perhaps TRBD2 as D (5 bases). Trimming cost V 10 bases and J 0 bases, with 14 bases left between them. CDR3 length: 14 amino acids. Germline values: CDR1 SNHLY, CDR2 FYNNEI. The CDR3 DNA reads as TGTGCCACCCTATTGAGGGAGAGCACAGATACGCAGTATTTT. Residues: CATLLRESTDTQYF.

The rearrangement uses TRBV10-3 and TRBJ2-7, with TRBD2 identical over 12 bases. V was pared by 3 bases and J by 6 bases, with 6 bases of the junction left unmatched. There are 15 residues in the CDR3. CDR1 is ENHRY and CDR2 is SYGVKD in the germline V gene. The CDR3 reads CAISDMGLAGTEQYF. In DNA form, the CDR3 reads TGTGCCATCAGTGACATGGGACTAGCGGGTACCGAGCAGTACTTC.

V is TRBV21-1 and J is TRBJ2-1; TRBD2, the table's D call, lacks a check against the DNA. TRBV21-1 represents a pseudogene. The CDR3 is made up of 10 amino acids. The CDR3 nucleotides are TGTGCCAGCAACGGGACTAGGGAGTTCTTC. Its translation is CASNGTREFF.

The chain uses TRBV18 and TRBJ2-3, with a weak D call TRBD2 (6 bases). This CDR3 is built from 14 residues. Germline V gives CDR1 KGHSH, CDR2 LQKENI. Between the trimmed V and J ends, which lost 2 bases and 0 bases, there was a span of 6 bases. The CDR3 region has the DNA TGTGCCAGCTCACCAGGGGGGAGCACAGATACGCAGTATTTT. It translates to CASSPGGSTDTQYF.

The chain couples TRBV29-1 to TRBJ2-1; D is perhaps TRBD1 (6 bases). Germline CDR1 reads SQVTM; CDR2 reads ANQGSEA. V lost 4 bases, J lost 1 base, and 14 bases lay in between. The CDR3 is 15 amino acids. CDR3 in amino acids: CSVALTGRSYNEQFF. CDR3 bases: TGCAGCGTTGCCCTGACAGGTCGGTCCTACAATGAGCAGTTCTTC.

V and J are TRBV10-3 and TRBJ2-3, with 9 bases lining up with TRBD2. V lost 4 bases and J lost 3; bases outside the gene matches: 8. The CDR3 consists of 16 residues. Germline assignment: CDR1 ENHRY and CDR2 SYGVKD. The CDR3 DNA sequence: TGTGCCATCAGTGCGCCGCTAGCGGGACAGACAGATACGCAGTATTTT. This encodes CAISAPLAGQTDTQYF.

The chain has TRBV12-5 and TRBJ2-5, with D tentatively TRBD1 or TRBD2 (6 bases each). Germline loops: CDR1 LGHNT, CDR2 FRNRAP. This CDR3 has 15 residues. Trimming pared 3 bases from V and 3 bases from J, leaving 14 bases between. This chain's CDR3 is CASGFPRGTKETQYF. CDR3 nucleotide sequence: TGTGCTAGTGGTTTCCCCCGCGGGACAAAAGAGACCCAGTACTTC.

V and J are TRBV18 and TRBJ2-7; D tentatively reads TRBD1 or TRBD2 (6 bases each). V was shortened by 3 bases and J by 1 base, with 13 bases between the two germline ends. The CDR3 contains 15 residues. From germline, CDR1 is KGHSH and CDR2 LQKENI. CDR3 region: CASSPAQGGSYEQYF. CDR3 DNA sequence: TGTGCCAGCTCACCGGCACAGGGAGGTTCCTACGAGCAGTACTTC.

The genes are TRBV11-2 and TRBJ1-1; perhaps TRBD1 as D (6 bases). This CDR3 contains 14 residues. The germline CDR1 and CDR2 sequences are SGHAT and FQNNGV. V was shortened by 1 base and J by 3 bases, with 9 bases between the two germline ends. This CDR3 reads CASSLGGADTEAFF. CDR3 DNA: TGTGCCAGCAGCTTAGGGGGGGCTGACACTGAAGCTTTCTTT.